A selection of T cell receptor beta chains follows, all from one sample in a study of T cells in Graves' hyperthyroidism and ophthalmopathy. TCRdb called the multiplex PCR reads again in MiXCR, with one record for every CDR3 protein. The data hold about 610,000 distinct CDR3 sequences, with more than 15% observed a single time. Sequenced sample: blood. The receptors here all came from a woman in her 40s with Graves' ophthalmopathy. The CDR3 runs from the conserved cysteine through the conserved F or W. The D gene is left open where the match is weak. Clone size, where shown, is once, few, many, or a class for clones that have expanded.

j_gene: TRBJ1-1
abundance: many
d_gene: TRBD1
v_gene: TRBV6-1
CDR3aa: CASSPGTGGATEAFF
CDR3nt: TGTGCCAGCAGTCCCGGGACAGGGGGAGCGACTGAAGCTTTCTTT

j_gene: TRBJ2-1
abundance: many
d_gene: .
v_gene: TRBV20-1
CDR3aa: CSAAFRNNEQFF
CDR3nt: TGCAGTGCCGCATTCCGGAACAATGAGCAGTTCTTC

j_gene: TRBJ2-7
abundance: .
d_gene: TRBD2
v_gene: TRBV28
CDR3aa: CAGSSPGLAGAYEQYF
CDR3nt: TGTGCCGGCAGTTCCCCCGGACTAGCGGGGGCCTACGAGCAGTACTTC

j_gene: TRBJ2-1
abundance: many
d_gene: .
v_gene: TRBV7-2
CDR3aa: CASSFDQGAYNEQFF
CDR3nt: TGTGCCAGCAGCTTTGATCAGGGTGCCTACAATGAGCAGTTCTTC

j_gene: TRBJ1-6
abundance: few
d_gene: .
v_gene: TRBV6-2/TRBV6-3
CDR3aa: CASSYSGFSGARNSPLHF
CDR3nt: TGTGCCAGCAGTTACTCGGGTTTTTCGGGGGCCCGTAATTCACCCCTCCACTTT

j_gene: TRBJ2-1
abundance: .
d_gene: .
v_gene: TRBV28
CDR3aa: CASSPFLQAGEQFF
CDR3nt: TGTGCCAGCAGCCCATTTCTCCAGGCGGGTGAGCAGTTCTTC

j_gene: TRBJ2-7
abundance: many
d_gene: TRBD2
v_gene: TRBV20-1
CDR3aa: CSAPFAGGAYEQYF
CDR3nt: TGCAGTGCCCCGTTCGCGGGAGGGGCCTACGAGCAGTACTTC

j_gene: TRBJ2-7
abundance: many
d_gene: .
v_gene: TRBV27
CDR3aa: CASSLTGSSGSYEQYF
CDR3nt: TGTGCCAGCAGTTTAACAGGGAGTAGTGGCTCCTACGAGCAGTACTTC

j_gene: TRBJ2-7
abundance: many
d_gene: .
v_gene: TRBV3-1
CDR3aa: CAAGGGTHEQYF
CDR3nt: TGTGCCGCAGGAGGAGGGACCCACGAGCAGTACTTC

j_gene: TRBJ2-2
abundance: .
d_gene: .
v_gene: TRBV6-2/TRBV6-3
CDR3aa: CAGSVLGAGELFF
CDR3nt: TGTGCCGGCAGTGTGCTAGGGGCCGGGGAGCTGTTTTTT

j_gene: TRBJ2-3
abundance: few
d_gene: .
v_gene: TRBV7-3
CDR3aa: CASSVQGLSTDTQYF
CDR3nt: TGTGCCAGCAGCGTTCAGGGGCTTAGCACAGATACGCAGTATTTT

j_gene: TRBJ2-2
abundance: many
d_gene: TRBD1
v_gene: TRBV11-2
CDR3aa: CASSLIGGQSTGELFF
CDR3nt: TGTGCCAGCAGCTTAATTGGGGGACAGAGCACCGGGGAGCTGTTTTTT

j_gene: TRBJ2-3
abundance: few
d_gene: TRBD2
v_gene: TRBV20-1
CDR3aa: CSARFLAGSTDTQYF
CDR3nt: TGCAGTGCTAGGTTCCTAGCGGGGAGCACAGATACGCAGTATTTT

j_gene: TRBJ1-1
abundance: many
d_gene: TRBD1
v_gene: TRBV4-1
CDR3aa: CASWRASGGKNTEAFF
CDR3nt: TGCGCCAGCTGGAGGGCGTCAGGGGGCAAGAACACTGAAGCTTTCTTT

j_gene: TRBJ2-5
abundance: many
d_gene: TRBD2
v_gene: TRBV20-1
CDR3aa: CSARDALAGVQETQYF
CDR3nt: TGCAGTGCTAGAGACGCCCTAGCGGGGGTACAAGAGACCCAGTACTTC

j_gene: TRBJ1-2
abundance: many
d_gene: TRBD1
v_gene: TRBV29-1
CDR3aa: CSVTGVINYGYTF
CDR3nt: TGCAGCGTGACAGGGGTTATCAACTATGGCTACACCTTC

j_gene: TRBJ1-5
abundance: many
d_gene: .
v_gene: TRBV2
CDR3aa: CASSEALLGRGARQPQHF
CDR3nt: TGTGCCAGCAGTGAAGCGCTTCTGGGGAGGGGGGCGAGACAGCCCCAGCATTTT

j_gene: TRBJ2-5
abundance: few
d_gene: TRBD2
v_gene: TRBV18
CDR3aa: CASSPGGPTQETQYF
CDR3nt: TGTGCCAGCTCCCCGGGAGGTCCCACACAAGAGACCCAGTACTTC

j_gene: TRBJ2-7
abundance: .
d_gene: .
v_gene: TRBV7-2
CDR3aa: CASSLDFQASTYEQYF
CDR3nt: TGTGCCAGCAGCTTAGACTTTCAGGCGTCCACCTACGAGCAGTACTTC

j_gene: TRBJ2-3
abundance: few
d_gene: .
v_gene: TRBV5-1
CDR3aa: CASSFGLGDTQYF
CDR3nt: TGCGCCAGCAGCTTCGGGTTGGGCGATACGCAGTATTTT

j_gene: TRBJ2-3
abundance: many
d_gene: TRBD2
v_gene: TRBV30
CDR3aa: CALSKLAGVRDTQYF
CDR3nt: TGTGCCCTAAGTAAATTAGCGGGAGTTCGGGATACGCAGTATTTT

j_gene: TRBJ2-1
abundance: .
d_gene: .
v_gene: TRBV6-2/TRBV6-3
CDR3aa: CASSDDDFGNNEQFF
CDR3nt: TGTGCCAGCAGTGACGATGACTTCGGGAACAATGAGCAGTTCTTC

j_gene: TRBJ1-2
abundance: many
d_gene: TRBD1
v_gene: TRBV20-1
CDR3aa: CSATGGTGYGYTF
CDR3nt: TGCAGTGCTACAGGGGGTACAGGCTATGGCTACACCTTC

j_gene: TRBJ2-7
abundance: many
d_gene: TRBD2
v_gene: TRBV18
CDR3aa: CASSPIAGGGNEQYF
CDR3nt: TGTGCCAGCTCACCAATAGCGGGAGGGGGCAACGAGCAGTACTTC

j_gene: TRBJ2-5
abundance: many
d_gene: .
v_gene: TRBV2
CDR3aa: CASSGDEPQETQYF
CDR3nt: TGTGCCAGCAGTGGCGACGAGCCACAAGAGACCCAGTACTTC

j_gene: TRBJ2-3
abundance: many
d_gene: TRBD2
v_gene: TRBV20-1
CDR3aa: CSARDLAGGPSGTDTQYF
CDR3nt: TGCAGTGCTAGAGATTTGGCGGGAGGCCCCTCTGGCACAGATACGCAGTATTTT

j_gene: TRBJ1-3
abundance: few
d_gene: TRBD1
v_gene: TRBV12-3/TRBV12-4
CDR3aa: CASRYTGGSGNTIYF
CDR3nt: TGTGCCAGCAGGTACACAGGGGGATCTGGAAACACCATATATTTT

j_gene: TRBJ1-1
abundance: .
d_gene: .
v_gene: TRBV6-1
CDR3aa: CASSLPIGGLNTEAFF
CDR3nt: TGTGCCAGCAGCCTACCCATAGGGGGATTGAACACTGAAGCTTTCTTT

j_gene: TRBJ2-1
abundance: .
d_gene: TRBD2
v_gene: TRBV18
CDR3aa: CASSRWTSGSLLDNEQFF
CDR3nt: TGTGCCAGCTCACGCTGGACTAGCGGGAGTTTATTGGACAATGAGCAGTTCTTC

j_gene: TRBJ1-4
abundance: many
d_gene: .
v_gene: TRBV6-1
CDR3aa: CASSEGRLGSEKLFF
CDR3nt: TGTGCCAGCAGTGAGGGAAGGTTGGGCAGCGAAAAACTGTTTTTT

j_gene: TRBJ2-1
abundance: many
d_gene: .
v_gene: TRBV6-1
CDR3aa: CASSDKPWLLDEQFF
CDR3nt: TGTGCCAGCAGTGACAAGCCATGGTTACTGGATGAGCAGTTCTTC

j_gene: TRBJ1-5
abundance: few
d_gene: .
v_gene: TRBV6-5
CDR3aa: CASSYSPQGDQPQHF
CDR3nt: TGTGCCAGCAGTTACTCTCCCCAGGGAGATCAGCCCCAGCATTTT

j_gene: TRBJ2-5
abundance: .
d_gene: TRBD2
v_gene: TRBV9
CDR3aa: CASSVFSGSYGETQYF
CDR3nt: TGTGCCAGCAGCGTATTTAGCGGGAGTTACGGGGAGACCCAGTACTTC

j_gene: TRBJ2-1
abundance: few
d_gene: TRBD2
v_gene: TRBV4-1
CDR3aa: CASSHGGRDEQFF
CDR3nt: TGCGCCAGCAGCCATGGAGGGAGGGATGAGCAGTTCTTC

j_gene: TRBJ2-1
abundance: many
d_gene: .
v_gene: TRBV13
CDR3aa: CASSWTGINEQFF
CDR3nt: TGTGCCAGCAGCTGGACCGGGATCAATGAGCAGTTCTTC

j_gene: TRBJ2-2
abundance: .
d_gene: TRBD1
v_gene: TRBV28
CDR3aa: CASSWGQDGEPFF
CDR3nt: TGTGCCAGCAGTTGGGGACAGGACGGGGAGCCGTTTTTT

j_gene: TRBJ2-1
abundance: few
d_gene: .
v_gene: TRBV7-9
CDR3aa: CASSSGTHNEQFF
CDR3nt: TGTGCCAGCAGCTCAGGGACCCACAATGAGCAGTTCTTC

j_gene: TRBJ2-2
abundance: .
d_gene: .
v_gene: TRBV3-1
CDR3aa: CASSQYRATEELFF
CDR3nt: TGTGCCAGCAGCCAGTACCGAGCCACCGAGGAGCTGTTTTTT

j_gene: TRBJ1-1
abundance: many
d_gene: .
v_gene: TRBV18
CDR3aa: CASSSGRNTEAFF
CDR3nt: TGTGCCAGCAGCTCAGGACGGAACACTGAAGCTTTCTTT

j_gene: TRBJ1-2
abundance: many
d_gene: .
v_gene: TRBV20-1
CDR3aa: CSASPGHGGYTF
CDR3nt: TGCAGTGCTAGCCCGGGACACGGCGGCTACACCTTC

j_gene: TRBJ2-7
abundance: many
d_gene: TRBD1
v_gene: TRBV12-3/TRBV12-4
CDR3aa: CASSLIPGQDSYEQYF
CDR3nt: TGTGCCAGCAGTCTCATCCCGGGACAGGACTCCTACGAGCAGTACTTC

j_gene: TRBJ2-1
abundance: many
d_gene: TRBD2
v_gene: TRBV2
CDR3aa: CASSEDLSGRREQFF
CDR3nt: TGTGCCAGCAGTGAAGATCTTAGCGGGAGAAGGGAGCAGTTCTTC

j_gene: TRBJ2-7
abundance: .
d_gene: .
v_gene: TRBV6-2/TRBV6-3
CDR3aa: CASSAPGVTYEQYF
CDR3nt: TGTGCCAGCAGTGCCCCGGGAGTAACCTACGAGCAGTACTTC